What follows are 23 T cell receptor beta chains derived from one specimen sequenced in a study of response to subunit inactivated influenza vaccine (dated by TCRdb to 2016 to 2019). Library method: RT-PCR. The sequencer was an Illumina HiSeq 2500. TCRdb reprocessed the public reads (quality trimming at Q25 with fastp, clone calling with MiXCR) and kept in-frame beta chains. All rows with the same CDR3 protein become a single entry with the most common DNA and genes. This sample comprises just over 300,000 distinct CDR3 sequences, roughly 22% of them detected only once. Clones ranked in the top ten supply 9.5% to 13% of the sample. This specimen was PBMCs from blood, taken about 19 months after vaccination. The receptors derive from a man in his fifties or sixties who received an inactivated influenza vaccine. Donor details come from another sample of the same person, matched by shared clones.

The chain carries TRBV10-3 and TRBJ1-1; D ambiguous. CDR1 and CDR2 from the germline V gene are ENHRY and SYGVKD. V was pared by 8 bases and J by 8 bases, with 18 bases between. This CDR3 is 13 amino acids long. The CDR3 DNA reads as TGTGCCATCCAAGAGACTCGTGGGTCCGAAGCTTTCTTT. Protein sequence: CAIQETRGSEAFF.

The chain has TRBV20-1 and TRBJ2-3; weak D call: TRBD1 (5 bases). V was clipped by 6 bases and J by 4 bases, with 14 bases between them. CDR3 size: 13 residues. The germline CDR1 and CDR2 sequences are DFQATT and SNEGSKA (reference sequence). The CDR3 region has the DNA TGCAGTGCAAGGCAGGGTTGGGCAGATACGCAGTATTTT. This codes for CSARQGWADTQYF.

The table lists this clonotype with many counts. The genes are TRBV7-2 and TRBJ1-5; D gene unclear. The V end was cut by 2 bases, the J end by 2 bases, with 10 bases between. The germline V gene encodes CDR1 SGHTA and CDR2 FQGNSA. This CDR3 is built from 15 residues. CDR3 nucleotides: TGTGCCAGCAGCTTACATGAGAGGGGCAATCAGCCCCAGCATTTT. The encoded protein is CASSLHERGNQPQHF.

Remarks on this clonotype: This CDR3 is missing its conserved last phenylalanine or tryptophan, likely due to a read error. The CDR3, as DNA: TGTGCCAGCAGCTTAACCCCTTGGGACGCCACTGAAGCTTTCTGT. The encoded protein is CASSLTPWDATEAFC. The gene calls are TRBV11-2 and TRBJ1-1; the D gene is possibly TRBD1 (5 bases). Trimming removed 2 bases from V and 4 bases from J, with 14 bases in between. The length of the CDR3 is 15 residues. Germline CDR1 and CDR2: SGHAT and FQNNGV.

The table lists this clonotype with a few counts. The gene calls are TRBV12-3 or TRBV12-4 and TRBJ1-2; maybe TRBD1 (6 bases). This CDR3 is built from 18 residues. Trimming left V 1 base short and J 0 bases short, with 18 bases between. This CDR3 is CASSLESEGQIPNYGYTF. The CDR3 DNA is TGTGCCAGCAGTTTAGAGTCTGAAGGACAGATACCTAACTATGGCTACACCTTC.

In its sample, this clonotype was seen a few times. The rearrangement joins TRBV14 to TRBJ2-6; TRBD1 matches at 8 bases. This CDR3 has 19 amino acids. Germline V gives CDR1 SGHDN, CDR2 FVKESK. Unmatched junction bases numbered 9, after V lost 2 bases and J lost 0 bases. The DNA for the CDR3 is TGTGCCAGCAGCCAAAGGACAGGGAATGTAGGCTCTGGGGCCAACGTCCTGACTTTC. It encodes CASSQRTGNVGSGANVLTF.

This clonotype was observed a few times. The CDR3 region is CASSLYGQSTDTQYF. CDR3 coding DNA: TGTGCCAGCAGTTTATACGGACAAAGCACAGATACGCAGTATTTT. The rearrangement links TRBV27 to TRBJ2-3; weak D call: TRBD1 (5 bases). The CDR3 loop spans 15 amino acids. CDR1 and CDR2 (germline): MNHEY, SMNVEV (reference sequence). V was pared by 1 base and J by 0 bases, with 8 bases between.

The rearrangement links TRBV6-2 or TRBV6-3 to TRBJ1-2; D is undetermined. The CDR3 is made up of 14 amino acids. V was pared by 2 bases and J by 0 bases, with 7 bases between. Germline CDR1 and CDR2: MNHEY and SVGEGT. CDR3 amino acids: CASSYGQSNYGYTF. CDR3 DNA sequence: TGTGCCAGCAGTTACGGGCAGTCTAACTATGGCTACACCTTC.

This clonotype was seen a few times. V gene TRBV3-1 combines with J gene TRBJ1-2; weak D call: TRBD1 (6 bases). Looked up from germline, CDR1 is LGHDT and CDR2 is YNNKEL (reference sequence). V gave up 4 bases and J gave up 4 bases, with 13 bases separating them. This CDR3 is 14 amino acids long. CDR3: CASSLLRGSYGYTF. CDR3 nucleotides: TGTGCCAGCAGCCTATTGAGGGGGTCCTATGGCTACACCTTC.

This clonotype has only a few counts. The rearrangement uses TRBV3-1 and TRBJ2-2; no reliable D call. The ends were cut back, 1 base at V and 3 bases at J, with 9 bases in the middle. Germline V gives CDR1 LGHDT, CDR2 YNNKEL (reference sequence). The CDR3 is made up of 15 amino acids. CDR3 sequence: CASSQGSGYTGELFF. DNA of the CDR3: TGTGCCAGCAGCCAAGGGTCTGGTTACACCGGGGAGCTGTTTTTT.

This sequence joins TRBV5-1 and TRBJ2-7; D not certain. Trimming removed 0 bases from V and 3 bases from J, with 4 bases in between. The CDR3 extends over 12 amino acids. Germline assignment: CDR1 SGHRS and CDR2 YFSETQ. The chain's CDR3 is CASSLEFYEQYF. The CDR3 DNA sequence: TGCGCCAGCAGCTTGGAGTTCTACGAGCAGTACTTC.

This chain uses TRBV20-1 with TRBJ2-1; 12 bases map to TRBD2. The CDR3 covers 15 residues. Germline V lookup: CDR1 DFQATT, CDR2 SNEGSKA (reference sequence). Trimming removed 1 base from V and 11 bases from J; junction bases left unmatched: 9. For the CDR3, the DNA is TGCAGTGCTAGAGGTCCTCTAGCGGGGGGGTCTAAGCAGTTCTTC. Translating gives CSARGPLAGGSKQFF.

The chain combines TRBV15 with TRBJ1-1, with 7 bases fitting TRBD1. The germline V gene encodes CDR1 LNHNV and CDR2 YYDKDF (reference sequence). There are 17 residues in the CDR3. Unmatched junction bases numbered 8, after V lost 0 bases and J lost 1 base. For the CDR3, the DNA is TGTGCCACCAGCAGAGATCAAAGGGGGCTCGCGAACACTGAAGCTTTCTTT. Amino acids: CATSRDQRGLANTEAFF. The variable domain in full, completed from reference TRBV15 and TRBJ1-1, reads DAMVIQNPRYQVTQFGKPVTLSCSQTLNHNVMYWYQQKSSQAPKLLFHYYDKDFNNEADTPDNFQSRRPNTSFCFLDIRSPGLGDTAMYLCATSRDQRGLANTEAFFGQGTRLTVV.

A few counts support this clonotype. The chain joins TRBV6-1 to TRBJ1-5; 10 bases map to TRBD1. Germline V gene sequence: CDR1 MNHNS, CDR2 SASEGT. With 4 bases clipped from V and 4 bases from J, the junction kept 7 bases outside the gene matches. This CDR3 region has 16 residues. The CDR3 nucleotides read TGTGCCAGCAGTGTGGGACAGGGGATTACGAATCAGCCCCAGCATTTT. Its translation is CASSVGQGITNQPQHF.

This clonotype has more than one count but fewer than ten. The V call is TRBV29-1, the J call TRBJ1-1; possible D gene TRBD1, 5 bases. Germline V gene sequence: CDR1 SQVTM, CDR2 ANQGSEA. The V gene lost 7 bases and the J gene lost 0 bases, with 12 bases spanning the gap. The CDR3 runs 13 residues. CDR3 in DNA: TGCAGCGCCGAGGGACCGATGAACACTGAAGCTTTCTTT. It encodes CSAEGPMNTEAFF. The whole variable domain, filled in from reference TRBV29-1 and TRBJ1-1, reads SAVISQKPSRDICQRGTSLTIQCQVDSQVTMMFWYRQQPGQSLTLIATANQGSEATYESGFVIDKFPISRPNLTFSTLTVSNMSPEDSSIYLCSAEGPMNTEAFFGQGTRLTVV.

There are many counts of this clonotype. The chain has TRBV7-2 and TRBJ1-2, with D perhaps TRBD1 (6 bases). Trimming removed 2 bases from V and 6 bases from J, with 22 bases in between. The germline V gene encodes CDR1 SGHTA and CDR2 FQGNSA. This CDR3 has 17 amino acids. The CDR3 DNA reads TGTGCCAGCAGCTTAATCCCCGTCCTAGGGGGGTACAATGGCTACACCTTC. Protein product: CASSLIPVLGGYNGYTF. The variable domain in full, completed from reference TRBV7-2 and TRBJ1-2, reads GAGVSQSPSNKVTEKGKDVELRCDPISGHTALYWYRQSLGQGLEFLIYFQGNSAPDKSGLPSDRFSAERTGGSVSTLTIQRTQQEDSAVYLCASSLIPVLGGYNGYTFGSGTRLTVV.

CDR3 amino acids: CASRRLGANYGYTF. In DNA form, the CDR3 reads TGTGCCAGCAGGCGCCTAGGAGCTAACTATGGCTACACCTTC. The V call is TRBV6-1, the J call TRBJ1-2; D remains ambiguous. Trimming stripped 6 bases from V and 0 bases from J, with 11 bases between. This CDR3 region has 14 residues. Germline loops: CDR1 MNHNS, CDR2 SASEGT.

The CDR3 is CASSLLFASSYEQYF. CDR3 DNA: TGTGCCAGCAGCTTATTGTTCGCAAGCTCCTACGAGCAGTACTTC. This chain uses TRBV7-8 with TRBJ2-7; D not certain. This CDR3 comprises 15 residues. The V gene's germline CDR1 is SGHVS and CDR2 FQNEAQ. Trimming pared 2 bases from V and 0 bases from J, leaving 11 bases between.

At least ten counts were recorded for this clonotype. The genes are TRBV12-3 or TRBV12-4 and TRBJ1-1; maybe TRBD1 (6 bases). V shed 3 bases and J shed 4 bases, with 21 bases lying between them. The CDR3 extends over 17 amino acids. The CDR3 region has the DNA TGTGCCAGCAGTTTCAATCTCGGGGGGCCGGTGGGCACTGAAGCTTTCTTT. Protein sequence: CASSFNLGGPVGTEAFF.

The chain carries TRBV10-3 and TRBJ2-2; either TRBD1 or TRBD2 may supply D (5 bases each). Trimming took 5 bases from V and 4 from J, leaving 11 bases between them. The length of the CDR3 is 14 residues. In germline, CDR1 is ENHRY, CDR2 SYGVKD. CDR3 in DNA: TGTGCCATCAGTCAAGGGGAGATCACCGGGGAGCTGTTTTTT. The encoded protein is CAISQGEITGELFF.

This chain connects TRBV12-3 or TRBV12-4 to TRBJ2-1, with D possibly TRBD2 on 5 matching bases. The CDR3 totals 13 residues. Trimming left V 5 bases short and J 9 bases short, with 14 bases between. CDR3 in DNA: TGTGCCAGCAGTCCACTGAAAGGAGGTGAGCAGTTCTTC. Amino acid sequence: CASSPLKGGEQFF.

J is TRBJ1-2 and V is TRBV6-1; D ambiguous. This CDR3 comprises 14 residues. Germline V gives CDR1 MNHNS, CDR2 SASEGT. Between the trimmed V and J ends, which lost 7 bases and 4 bases, there was a span of 16 bases. Written as DNA, the CDR3 is TGTGCCAGCACCACTGGGCGGACTCTCTATGGCTACACCTTC. Translating it yields CASTTGRTLYGYTF.

This clonotype was counted between two and nine times. The V gene is TRBV25-1, the J gene TRBJ1-6; D is ambiguous. The CDR3 extends over 15 amino acids. Trimming shortened V by 4 bases and J by 10 bases, and 17 bases separated the two germline ends. CDR1 and CDR2 (germline): MGHDK, SYGVNS. CDR3 sequence reads: CASSVRSGSRSPLHF. DNA for the CDR3: TGTGCCAGCAGTGTCCGGTCCGGGTCTAGGTCACCCCTCCACTTT.